This TCR beta chain was sequenced in a study of human versus mouse CDR3 diversity and MHC coevolution. Points from the study as a whole: Human T cells were selected on more than five MHC II alleles. Most of the three human donors had the lowest clonal inequality.

Generated by immunoSEQ multiplex PCR, the TCRdb table keeps only in-frame clones and is missing some. Altogether about 81,000 clones are present, 93% being singletons, with the ten largest covering approximately 1.4%. A word on this clone: Its antigen is undetermined.

Cells were CD45RO-negative CD62L-positive naive CD4 T cells sorted from PBMCs. This CDR3 comprises 17 residues. Germline V CDR1 and CDR2: SGHNT, YYREEE (reference sequence). V was pared by 3 bases and J by 5 bases, with 6 bases of the junction left unmatched. The origin of this receptor is a person aged 25 to 69 in good health. The chain joins TRBV5-4 to TRBJ2-3; 16 positions match TRBD2. Material for sequencing was naive CD4+ T cells from blood. Noted subset: CD45RO-negative CD62L-positive naive CD4 T cells. CDR3 sequence reads: CASSSGTSGRAVDTQYF. CDR3 bases: TGTGCCAGCAGCTCCGGGACTAGCGGGAGGGCCGTAGATACGCAGTATTTT.